This T cell receptor beta chain was captured by sequencing in a study of blood T cells in healthy people across ages. Combining a sample-barcoded 5' primer with a J-beta primer mix, a second PCR ran for 7 to 11 cycles. TCRdb ran MiXCR on the 5' RACE reads and lists one entry per CDR3 protein. The sample has 1,500,000 or so distinct CDR3 sequences; 55% to 75% are singletons. Germline V CDR1 and CDR2: MGHDK, SYGVNS. CDR3 length: 15 amino acids. Study conclusions and caveats: Strong correlation linked observed beta diversity and percent naive T cells. Versus aged donors, long-lived donors had higher diversity and more naive CD4+ cells. Diversity figures derived from one million T cells were judged to underestimate the true value.

Concerning this clonotype: What it recognizes is unknown.

Russia was home to the donors, healthy Caucasian individuals aged about 6 to 90. The sequence was collected from a man between 18 and 35 years old in good health. Sequencing was done on a sample of blood. The J gene is TRBJ2-7, the V gene TRBV25-1; D possibly uses TRBD1 or TRBD2 (6 bases each). The J call is in doubt because the DNA end fits TRBJ2-5 better. The CDR3 nucleotides read TGTGCCAGCAGCGATCCGAAGGGGGGCGGTGAGACCCAGTACTTC. Residues: CASSDPKGGGETQYF.